The 26 T cell receptor beta chains in this list originate from one sample, sequenced in a study of T cells expressing NK-cell markers. TCRdb re-called the 5' RACE reads; one entry per CDR3 protein, DNA not given. The sample's table shows 150,000 to 180,000 distinct CDR3 sequences. The specimen was blood T cells: a sorted CD56 or NKG2C T cell subset, CD4+ or CD8+ T cells, or bulk PBMC T cells (not recorded which). The receptors were gathered from a woman aged 45-59 years in good health.

The chain carries TRBV12-3 or TRBV12-4 and TRBJ1-1; TCRdb outputs TRBD1, but without DNA this stays unchecked. The CDR3 spans 12 residues. The chain's CDR3 is CASSSRQDEAFF.

The V gene is TRBV27, the J gene TRBJ1-5; checking the TCRdb D call of TRBD1 is not possible without DNA. The germline V gene encodes CDR1 MNHEY and CDR2 SMNVEV (reference sequence). The CDR3 sequence is 13 residues long. The CDR3 loop reads CASSQGTLQPQHF.

The chain couples TRBV24-1 to TRBJ2-1. Germline V gives CDR1 KGHDR, CDR2 SFDVKD. The CDR3 runs 14 residues. Here the CDR3 reads CATSQGRAYNEQFF.

The J gene is TRBJ2-1, the V gene TRBV24-1; the TCRdb call, TRBD1, lacks DNA for checking. Germline V gene lookup returns CDR1 KGHDR and CDR2 SFDVKD. The CDR3 length is 16 residues. The CDR3 loop is CATSELRPGEIGEQFF.

The chain has TRBV5-6 and TRBJ2-7. The germline V gene has CDR1 SGHDT and CDR2 YYEEEE. This CDR3 has 15 residues. CDR3 sequence: CASSLNRFVSYEQYF.

The J gene is TRBJ2-7, the V gene TRBV11-2. Germline CDR1 and CDR2: SGHAT and FQNNGV. CDR3 size: 13 residues. This CDR3 is CASSLAQDYEQYF.

This chain joins TRBV7-9 and TRBJ1-4; TCRdb's D call, TRBD1, is unchecked because there is no DNA. Germline V gene lookup returns CDR1 SEHNR and CDR2 FQNEAQ (reference sequence). The CDR3 consists of 12 residues. CDR3 sequence reads: CASSPPNEKLFF.

The gene calls are TRBV7-2 and TRBJ1-2. Germline CDR1 SGHTA, CDR2 FQGNSA. This CDR3 has 16 amino acids. This CDR3 is CASSSIQSEVNYGYTF.

This chain joins TRBV12-3 or TRBV12-4 and TRBJ2-1; TCRdb names TRBD2, which stays unverified in the absence of DNA. The CDR3 contains 14 residues. CDR3 loop: CASRKREKYNEQFF.

The gene calls are TRBV11-2 and TRBJ2-3. The CDR3 length is 13 residues. Germline CDR1 SGHAT, CDR2 FQNNGV. CDR3 residues: CASSGTRTDTQYF.

This rearrangement joins TRBV20-1 to TRBJ2-4; TCRdb reports TRBD1, a call that lacks DNA to check it against. This CDR3 region has 13 residues. In germline, CDR1 is DFQATT, CDR2 SNEGSKA (reference sequence). This chain's CDR3 is CSARTLQGNIQYF.

This rearrangement joins TRBV9 to TRBJ1-1. Germline-derived CDR1 and CDR2 are SGDLS and YYNGEE. The length of the CDR3 is 14 residues. The chain's CDR3 is CASSEEDFGGEAFF.

The chain is built from TRBV20-1 and TRBJ2-7; the D gene TCRdb calls, TRBD2, cannot be checked with no DNA. The germline V gene encodes CDR1 DFQATT and CDR2 SNEGSKA (reference sequence). The CDR3 totals 14 residues. CDR3 sequence: CSARDSGGVYEQYF.

The rearrangement links TRBV14 to TRBJ2-1; the TCRdb call, TRBD1, lacks DNA for checking. There are 14 residues in the CDR3. Germline V gene sequence: CDR1 SGHDN, CDR2 FVKESK. The CDR3 spells CASSQVGPPGEQFF.

CDR3 residues: CASSLDDEVGELFF. V and J are TRBV7-2 and TRBJ2-2. The CDR3 contains 14 residues. Germline assignment: CDR1 SGHTA and CDR2 FQGNSA.

V usage is TRBV5-1 and J usage is TRBJ1-4; lacking DNA, the TRBD1 call made by TCRdb goes unchecked. This CDR3 region has 16 residues. CDR1 is SGHRS, CDR2 YFSETQ, per germline. CDR3 sequence: CASSLELEGVSEKLFF.

The chain is built from TRBV19 and TRBJ1-5; TCRdb's D call, TRBD1, is unchecked because there is no DNA. Germline V lookup: CDR1 LNHDA, CDR2 SQIVND (reference sequence). CDR3 length equals 13 residues. CDR3 loop: CATGRGLNQPQHF.

The chain combines TRBV16 with TRBJ1-3. This CDR3 comprises 12 residues. Germline CDR1 KGHSY, CDR2 FQNENV. The CDR3 protein is CASSQWGNTIYF.

J is TRBJ2-1 and V is TRBV4-2; TCRdb lists TRBD2, though no DNA is available to test this call. The CDR3 covers 14 residues. Germline CDR1 is LGHNA and CDR2 is YNFKEQ. The chain's CDR3 is CASSQPSQGNEQFF.

J is TRBJ2-2 and V is TRBV7-9; absent DNA, TCRdb's TRBD2 call cannot be checked. This CDR3 spans 20 amino acids. Looked up from germline, CDR1 is SEHNR and CDR2 is FQNEAQ (reference sequence). CDR3 in amino acids: CASSSYSPWTSGTSTGELFF.

The V call is TRBV4-1, the J call TRBJ2-1; with no DNA, the TCRdb D assignment of TRBD2 cannot be verified. Germline V gene sequence: CDR1 MGHRA, CDR2 YSYEKL. The CDR3 sequence is 15 residues long. The CDR3 spells CASSQAPSGYNEQFF.

V and J are TRBV3-1 and TRBJ2-5; TCRdb reports TRBD1, a call that lacks DNA to check it against. This CDR3 is built from 15 residues. From germline, CDR1 is LGHDT and CDR2 YNNKEL (reference sequence). The CDR3 region is CASSPQGSYQETQYF.

The chain recombines TRBV12-3 or TRBV12-4 with TRBJ2-1; as DNA is missing, the TRBD1 call by TCRdb cannot be tested. This CDR3 comprises 15 residues. CDR3 amino acids: CASRPNGGPDNEQFF.

The rearrangement joins TRBV5-1 to TRBJ2-5; without DNA, the TCRdb call of TRBD1 cannot be checked. Germline values: CDR1 SGHRS, CDR2 YFSETQ. This CDR3 spans 16 amino acids. CDR3 sequence: CASSLGPGIGQETQYF. The full variable domain, completed using reference TRBV5-1 and TRBJ2-5, is KAGVTQTPRYLIKTRGQQVTLSCSPISGHRSVSWYQQTPGQGLQFLFEYFSETQRNKGNFPGRFSGRQFSNSRSEMNVSTLELGDSALYLCASSLGPGIGQETQYFGPGTRLLVL.

This sequence joins TRBV7-2 and TRBJ2-1; the TCRdb D gene call, TRBD1, has no DNA to confirm it. The CDR3 covers 20 residues. CDR1 and CDR2 from the germline V gene are SGHTA and FQGNSA. The CDR3 sequence: CASSPGWTGNQNGAYNEQFF.

The V and J genes are TRBV4-1 and TRBJ2-1; with no DNA, the TCRdb D assignment of TRBD2 cannot be verified. Germline V lookup: CDR1 MGHRA, CDR2 YSYEKL. This CDR3 contains 15 residues. CDR3 amino acids: CASSLGQFERDEQFF.